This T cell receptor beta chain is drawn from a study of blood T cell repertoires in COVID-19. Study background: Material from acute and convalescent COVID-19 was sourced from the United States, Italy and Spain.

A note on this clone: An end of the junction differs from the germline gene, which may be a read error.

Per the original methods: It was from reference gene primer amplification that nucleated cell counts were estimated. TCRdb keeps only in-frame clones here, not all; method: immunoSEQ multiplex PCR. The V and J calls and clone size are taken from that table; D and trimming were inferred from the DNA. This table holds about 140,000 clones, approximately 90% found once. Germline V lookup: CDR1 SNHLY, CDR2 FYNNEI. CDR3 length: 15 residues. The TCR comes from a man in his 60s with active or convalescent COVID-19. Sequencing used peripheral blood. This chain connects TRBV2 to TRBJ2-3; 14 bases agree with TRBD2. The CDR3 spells CASSEEGLAGAAAYF. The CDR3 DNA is TGTGCCAGCAGCGAAGAGGGACTAGCGGGGGCCGCAGCGTATTTT.